This T cell receptor beta chain stems from a study of siplizumab effects on memory and regulatory T cells. Per sample, some 100,000 TCR templates were assayed. Measured with immunoSEQ multiplex PCR; TCRdb has only the in-frame clones, and not every one. The profile shows some 80,000 clones, around 95% of them singletons. As regards this clone: The target antigen is unknown.

Regarding the study as a whole: Unstimulated naive T cells seemed to show more diversity than memory cells did, and they also seemed to be among the major contributors to the alloresponse. In roughly 75-95% of proliferating CD4+ or CD8+ clones, a naive or memory phenotype could not be assigned. For mappable alloreactive CD4+ clones, the mean Treg-derived fraction was around 66% with siplizumab and 26.9% in controls.

This sequence was found in a human donor in good health. The sequenced material came from CD8+ T cells sorted from blood.

The CDR3 sequence: CASSESRQGPHEQYF. The CDR3 nucleotides read TGTGCCAGCAGTGAATCGAGACAGGGGCCCCACGAGCAGTACTTC. The gene calls are TRBV6-1 and TRBJ2-7; 8 nucleotides agree with TRBD1. CDR1 and CDR2 from the germline V gene are MNHNS and SASEGT. The CDR3 runs to 15 residues. V was pared by 2 bases and J by 5 bases, with 8 bases of the junction left unmatched.